Listed below are T cell receptor beta chains from one sample, sequenced in a study of T cell changes during pregnancy in multiple sclerosis. Method: immunoSEQ multiplex PCR; TCRdb's copy keeps in-frame clones and lacks some. The sample records 65,000 to 80,000 clones, 85% to 95% being singletons. The source was peripheral blood, collected in the second trimester of pregnancy. The receptors were sampled from a female donor with multiple sclerosis, enrolled in a pregnancy study. The CDR3 runs from the conserved cysteine through the conserved F or W. D genes are given only for firm matches. The size field is filled for only some rows; it gives once, few, many or a size class.

cdr3_length	v_call	d_call	j_call	clone_size	cdr3_nt	cdr3_aa
16	TRBV9	TRBD2	TRBJ2-1	once	TGTGCCAGCAGCGGAATGGGGATAGCGGGGGGCAATGAGCAGTTCTTC	CASSGMGIAGGNEQFF
14	TRBV5-4	.	TRBJ2-5	.	TGTGCCAGCAGCTTGTCGCAGGGCCAAGAGACCCAGTACTTC	CASSLSQGQETQYF
12	TRBV6-5	.	TRBJ1-1	.	TGTGCCAGCAGTTATGGGGGGGTTGAAGCTTTCTTT	CASSYGGVEAFF
14	TRBV27	.	TRBJ2-7	.	TGTGCCAGCAGTCCACAGGGTTTTAGCTACGAGCAGTACTTC	CASSPQGFSYEQYF
16	TRBV11-2	.	TRBJ1-3	.	TGTGCCAGCAGCATAACCGGGATCATCTCTGGAAACACCATATATTTT	CASSITGIISGNTIYF
13	TRBV6-1	.	TRBJ1-2	.	TGTGCCAGCAGCCTACAGGGAGGGAAAGGCTACACCTTC	CASSLQGGKGYTF
14	TRBV11-2	.	TRBJ2-3	.	TGTGCCAGCAGCTTGGACTGGAGCACAGATACGCAGTATTTT	CASSLDWSTDTQYF
14	TRBV10-3	TRBD2	TRBJ2-5	.	TGTGCCATCAGTGAGCTAGCGGGGTTAGAGACCCAGTACTTC	CAISELAGLETQYF
13	TRBV5-8	.	TRBJ1-1	.	TGTGCCAGCAGCGCCGGGGTATACACTGAAGCTTTCTTT	CASSAGVYTEAFF
16	TRBV4-1	TRBD1	TRBJ1-2	.	TGCGCCAGCAGCCAAGAGGGGACAGATTGGTACTATGGCTACACCTTC	CASSQEGTDWYYGYTF
13	TRBV5-8	.	TRBJ2-2	.	TGTGCCAGCAGCTTGGCGCGTGGCGGGGAGCTGTTTTTT	CASSLARGGELFF
19	TRBV9	.	TRBJ1-2	.	TGTGCCAGCAGCGCCCCGACAGGAGGAAATAGAGGGCCCCCCTATGGCTACACCTTC	CASSAPTGGNRGPPYGYTF
14	TRBV25-1	.	TRBJ1-2	.	TGTGCCAGCAGTGAATGGGGGGGGGACTATGGCTACACCTTC	CASSEWGGDYGYTF
11	TRBV20-1	.	TRBJ1-5	.	TGCAGTGCCGGCGGAGATCAGCCCCAGCATTTT	CSAGGDQPQHF
13	TRBV19	.	TRBJ1-1	.	TGTGCCAGTAGTATAATCGGGAACACTGAAGCTTTCTTT	CASSIIGNTEAFF
17	TRBV7-6	TRBD1	TRBJ1-5	.	TGTGCCAGCAGCCCCGGGACAGGGGTGGTTATGAGTCAGCCCCAGCATTTT	CASSPGTGVVMSQPQHF
14	TRBV10-2	.	TRBJ2-7	.	TGCGCCAGCACGCGAGCGGGTCTGGAAGTCTGGCAGTACTTC	CASTRAGLEVWQYF
16	TRBV4-1	.	TRBJ1-1	.	TGCGCCAGCAGCCATAACCCCGCGGGCAAGGGCACTGAAGCTTTCTTT	CASSHNPAGKGTEAFF
15	TRBV5-1	.	TRBJ1-4	.	TGCGCCAGCAGCTTGGATGGGCTGGCTAATGAAAAACTGTTTTTT	CASSLDGLANEKLFF
12	TRBV7-8	.	TRBJ2-7	.	TGTGCCAGCAGCTTAGAACGGGTCGAGCAGTACTTC	CASSLERVEQYF
18	TRBV18	.	TRBJ1-5	.	TGTGCCAGCTCACCATTGGGGGGCAGGGGAGGGGGCAATCAGCCCCAGCATTTT	CASSPLGGRGGGNQPQHF
16	TRBV9	TRBD2	TRBJ2-2	.	TGTGCCAGCAGCGCCCCTAGCGGGGGGGCTTCCGGGGAGCTGTTTTTT	CASSAPSGGASGELFF
13	TRBV5-6	TRBD1	TRBJ2-1	.	TGTGCCAGCAGCTTGGACAGGGGAAATGAGCAGTTCTTC	CASSLDRGNEQFF
15	TRBV5-6	.	TRBJ1-5	.	TGTGCCAGCAGCTTGGGGAGGAAGGGAGATCAGCCCCAGCATTTT	CASSLGRKGDQPQHF
14	TRBV4-1	.	TRBJ1-3	.	TGCGCCAGCAGCCAATTAAGTCGGTGGAACACCATATATTTT	CASSQLSRWNTIYF
13	TRBV25-1	.	TRBJ1-2	.	TGTGCCAGCAAGGGGGACACCATCTATGGCTACACCTTC	CASKGDTIYGYTF
14	TRBV10-3	TRBD2	TRBJ2-7	.	TGTGCCATCAGCCCCAAGCGGGGGTCTTGGGAGCAGTACTTC	CAISPKRGSWEQYF
17	TRBV4-1	.	TRBJ1-5	.	TGCGCCAGCAGCCAAGTTGTAGAAATTTATAGCAATCAGCCCCAGCATTTT	CASSQVVEIYSNQPQHF
15	TRBV7-2	.	TRBJ1-4	.	TGTGCCAGCAGCTTAGGTGCAGGGGCTAATGAAAAACTGTTTTTT	CASSLGAGANEKLFF
14	TRBV19	TRBD1	TRBJ1-1	.	TGTGCCAGTAGTATACAGGGGGCGAACACTGAAGCTTTCTTT	CASSIQGANTEAFF
15	TRBV7-6	.	TRBJ2-2	.	TGTGCCAGCAGCTCAACTAGGGCGAACACCGGGGAGCTGTTTTTT	CASSSTRANTGELFF
17	TRBV7-6	.	TRBJ2-5	once	TGTGCCAGCAGCTTATTGGTGGGCCTAGCTGGTGGGGAGACCCAGTACTTC	CASSLLVGLAGGETQYF
12	TRBV2	.	TRBJ1-2	.	TGTGCCAGCAGGCTCAGGCACTTGGGCTACACCTTC	CASRLRHLGYTF
17	TRBV13	TRBD2	TRBJ2-1	.	TGTGCCAGCAGCTTAGGCCCGGGACTAGCGGGGGTTCGTGAGCAGTTCTTC	CASSLGPGLAGVREQFF
13	TRBV10-1	.	TRBJ1-5	.	TGCGCCACCTTAGGACAGCCTAATCAGCCCCAGCATTTT	CATLGQPNQPQHF
13	TRBV5-4	.	TRBJ2-7	.	TGTGCCAGCAGCCGAAATCCACAGTTCGAGCAGTACTTC	CASSRNPQFEQYF
13	TRBV6-1	.	TRBJ1-5	.	TGTGCCAGCGCGGCGGATAGCAATCAGCCCCAGCATTTT	CASAADSNQPQHF
15	TRBV21-1	.	TRBJ1-2	.	TGTGCCAGCAGCAATTTGGTAGGGGAGGGCTATGGCTACACCTTC	CASSNLVGEGYGYTF
14	TRBV14	.	TRBJ1-2	.	TGTGCCAGCAGCCAAGCCGACGGGGTGTTTGGCTACACCTTC	CASSQADGVFGYTF
15	TRBV9	TRBD2	TRBJ2-2	.	TGTGCCAGCAGCGTAACTAGCGGGGCGACCGGGGAGCTGTTTTTT	CASSVTSGATGELFF
16	TRBV6-5	.	TRBJ1-3	.	TGTGCCAGCAGTTACGGGGGCAGTAGCTCTGGAAACACCATATATTTT	CASSYGGSSSGNTIYF
15	TRBV5-6	.	TRBJ1-1	.	TGTGCCAGCAGTGGGGTAGGGGCGAGGAACACTGAAGCTTTCTTT	CASSGVGARNTEAFF
17	TRBV19	TRBD2	TRBJ2-5	.	TGTGCCAGTAGCCTCGGACTAGCGGGGGGGCTGGCAGAGACCCAGTACTTC	CASSLGLAGGLAETQYF
15	TRBV6-5	.	TRBJ1-2	.	TGTGCCAGCAGACGCCCAGGGGATTGGGGCTATGGCTACACCTTC	CASRRPGDWGYGYTF
13	TRBV6-1	TRBD1	TRBJ1-4	.	TGTGCCAGCAGTGAGAGACAGGGTGAAAAACTGTTTTTT	CASSERQGEKLFF
15	TRBV6-6	.	TRBJ1-5	.	TGTGCCAGCAGTCATCAGGGTCATGACAATCAGCCCCAGCATTTT	CASSHQGHDNQPQHF
15	TRBV5-5	TRBD2	TRBJ2-7	.	TGTGCCAGCAGCCGCCCTAGCGGGGCGTTTTACGAGCAGTACTTC	CASSRPSGAFYEQYF
16	TRBV4-1	.	TRBJ1-2	.	TGCGCCAGCAGCCAAGGGGGGGGGTCGGCCGACTATGGCTACACCTTC	CASSQGGGSADYGYTF
14	TRBV28	.	TRBJ1-5	.	TGTGCCAGCTCCTCTCCAGGGGGCAATCAGCCCCAGCATTTT	CASSSPGGNQPQHF
12	TRBV11-1	.	TRBJ2-1	.	TGTGCCAGCACGTATACCTACAATGAGCAGTTCTTC	CASTYTYNEQFF
14	TRBV19	TRBD1	TRBJ2-7	.	TGTGCCAGTAGTGAGGGACAGGGGGTAAGAGAGCAGTACTTC	CASSEGQGVREQYF
15	TRBV9	.	TRBJ2-7	.	TGTGCCAGCAGCGTAGAGGGGGTCGGTAGGTACGAGCAGTACTTC	CASSVEGVGRYEQYF
16	TRBV27	TRBD1	TRBJ2-1	.	TGTGCCAGCAGTTCGGTGGGACAGGGGATCTACAATGAGCAGTTCTTC	CASSSVGQGIYNEQFF